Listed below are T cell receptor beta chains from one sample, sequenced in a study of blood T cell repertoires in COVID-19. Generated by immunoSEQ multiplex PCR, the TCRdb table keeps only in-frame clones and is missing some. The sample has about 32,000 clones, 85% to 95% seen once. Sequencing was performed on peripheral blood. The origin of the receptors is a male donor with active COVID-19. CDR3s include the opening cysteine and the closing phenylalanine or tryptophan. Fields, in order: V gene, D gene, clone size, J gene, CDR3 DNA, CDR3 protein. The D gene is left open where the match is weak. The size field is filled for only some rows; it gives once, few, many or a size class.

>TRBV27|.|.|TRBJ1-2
TGTGCCAGCAGTTTACGGGAGCACTATGGCTACACCTTC
CASSLREHYGYTF
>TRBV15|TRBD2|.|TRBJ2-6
TGTGCCACCAGCGCCTACGGGGGGGCTGGGGCCAACGTCCTGACTTTC
CATSAYGGAGANVLTF
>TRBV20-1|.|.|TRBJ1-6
TGCAGTGCTAGTGGAGGAGGTGGTTCACCCCTCCACTTT
CSASGGGGSPLHF
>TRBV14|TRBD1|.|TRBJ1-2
TGTGCCAGCAGCCCCGGACAGGGTTGGGGCTATGGCTACACCTTC
CASSPGQGWGYGYTF
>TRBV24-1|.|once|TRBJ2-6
TGTGCCACCAGTGATCCAAGAGGTGGGGCCAACGTCCTGACTTTC
CATSDPRGGANVLTF
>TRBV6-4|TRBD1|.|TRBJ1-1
TGTGCCAGCAGCCGGACAGGGAACACTGAAGCTTTCTTT
CASSRTGNTEAFF
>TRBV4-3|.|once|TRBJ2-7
TGCGCCAGCAGCCAAGTTGAAGGGGCCGGTTACGAGCAGTACTTC
CASSQVEGAGYEQYF
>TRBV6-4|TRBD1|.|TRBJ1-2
TGTGCCAGCAGTCCCGGGACAGGGGGCTATGGCTACACCTTC
CASSPGTGGYGYTF
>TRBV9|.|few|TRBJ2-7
TGTGCCAGCAGCGTAAGCGGAGGGGCCAACGCCGAGCAGTACTTC
CASSVSGGANAEQYF
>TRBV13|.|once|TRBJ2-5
TGTGCCAGCAAGGGACACCGAGGAGAGACCCAGTACTTC
CASKGHRGETQYF
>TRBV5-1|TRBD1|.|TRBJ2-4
TGCGCCAGCAGCCCCGGGACAGGGAGACTAGCCAAAAACATTCAGTACTTC
CASSPGTGRLAKNIQYF
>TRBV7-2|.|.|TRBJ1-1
TGTGCCAGCAGCTTAGGAGGCGACAGACCGGACACTGAAGCTTTCTTT
CASSLGGDRPDTEAFF
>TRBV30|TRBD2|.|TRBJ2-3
TGTGCCTGGAGTGGACTAGCGGGGGCCAGCACAGATACGCAGTATTTT
CAWSGLAGASTDTQYF
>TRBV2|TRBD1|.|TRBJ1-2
TGTGCCAGCAGTGAACAGGGGGCACTTTATGGCTACACCTTC
CASSEQGALYGYTF
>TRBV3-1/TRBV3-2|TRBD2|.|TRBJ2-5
TGTGCCAGCAGCGCGACTAGCTATAAGCCGTACTTC
CASSATSYKPYF
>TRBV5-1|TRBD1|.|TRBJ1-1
TGCGCCAGCAGCTTCCCAGGGGGGAACACTGAAGCTTTCTTT
CASSFPGGNTEAFF
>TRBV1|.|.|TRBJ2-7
TGCACCAGCAGCCAAGATCTCGATTGCACTCCCTACGAGCAGTACTTC
CTSSQDLDCTPYEQYF
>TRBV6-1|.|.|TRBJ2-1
TGTGCCAGCAGTGACCGAGGGTTAGGACGGGGCTCCTACAATGAGCAGTTCTTC
CASSDRGLGRGSYNEQFF
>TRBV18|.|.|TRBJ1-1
TGTGCCAGCTCACCACCGGGACAAAACACTGAAGCTTTCTTT
CASSPPGQNTEAFF
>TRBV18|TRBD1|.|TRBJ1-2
TGTGCCAGCTCACTGAACCGGGACAGCTCCTATGGCTACACCTTC
CASSLNRDSSYGYTF
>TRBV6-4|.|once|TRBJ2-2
TGTGCCAGCAGTGTATACAGGGACCACGGGGAGCTGTTTTTT
CASSVYRDHGELFF
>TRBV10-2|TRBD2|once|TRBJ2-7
TGCGCCAGCACCGCCGGGACTAGCAATTTGTATCCTGCCTACGAGCAGTACTTC
CASTAGTSNLYPAYEQYF
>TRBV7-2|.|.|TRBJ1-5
TGTGCCAGCAGCTTGCGGGGTCAGCCCCAGCATTTT
CASSLRGQPQHF
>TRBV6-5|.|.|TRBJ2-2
TGTGCCAGCAGTTTTGAGCCTTTCACCGGGGAGCTGTTTTTT
CASSFEPFTGELFF
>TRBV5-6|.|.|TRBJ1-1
TGTGCCAGCAGCTTGGCGGGGAACACTGAAGCTTTCTTT
CASSLAGNTEAFF
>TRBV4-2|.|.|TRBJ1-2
TGTGCCAGCAGCCAACTCCGGAGAGGAGACTATGGCTACACCTTC
CASSQLRRGDYGYTF
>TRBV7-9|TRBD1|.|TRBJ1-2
TGTGCCAGCAGCTTAGAAATACAGGGGGCGCGTAATGGCTACACCTTC
CASSLEIQGARNGYTF
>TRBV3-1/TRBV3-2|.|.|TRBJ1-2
TGTGCCAGCAGCCAAGCTGTAGGGGTGAAGGATGGCTACACCTTC
CASSQAVGVKDGYTF
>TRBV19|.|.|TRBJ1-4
TGTGCCAGTAGGCTGCGGCTTCATGAAAAACTGTTTTTT
CASRLRLHEKLFF
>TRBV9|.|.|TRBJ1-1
TGTGCCAGCAGCGTAGATTCCAGGGATAACACTGAAGCTTTCTTT
CASSVDSRDNTEAFF
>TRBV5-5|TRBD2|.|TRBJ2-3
TGTGCCAGCAGCTTAGCGGGGGTGAGCACAGATACGCAGTATTTT
CASSLAGVSTDTQYF
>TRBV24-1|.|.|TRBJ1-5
TGTGCCACCAGCGACGGGGGTCCCCAGCATTTT
CATSDGGPQHF
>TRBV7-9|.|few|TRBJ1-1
TGTGCCAGCAGCTTTAGCAACACTGAAGCTTTCTTT
CASSFSNTEAFF
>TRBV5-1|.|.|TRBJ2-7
TGCGCCAGCAGCCAGGACATCGGTCTAAGGGAGCAGTACTTC
CASSQDIGLREQYF
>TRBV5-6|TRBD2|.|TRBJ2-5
TGTGCCAGCAGCTTGGCGGGGGGGACCCAGTACTTC
CASSLAGGTQYF
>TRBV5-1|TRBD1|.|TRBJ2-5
TGCGCCAGCAGCTTGGGGACAGGGCGACAAGAGACCCAGTACTTC
CASSLGTGRQETQYF
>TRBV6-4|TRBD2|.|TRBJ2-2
TGTGCCAGCAGTGGGACTAGCACCGGGGAGCTGTTTTTT
CASSGTSTGELFF
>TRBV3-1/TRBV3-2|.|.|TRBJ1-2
TGTGCCAGCAGCCAATTCTCCGGGAATGGCTACACCTTC
CASSQFSGNGYTF
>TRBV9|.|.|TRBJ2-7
TGTGCCAGCAGTGAAAACAGGGATAGTTTTTCCTACGAGCAGTACTTC
CASSENRDSFSYEQYF
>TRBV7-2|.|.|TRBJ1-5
TGTGCCAGCAGCTCCGATACGGGGCCCCAGCATTTT
CASSSDTGPQHF
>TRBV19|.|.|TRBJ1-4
TGTGCCTCTAGAAAGGGGCAGAATAATGAAAAACTGTTTTTT
CASRKGQNNEKLFF
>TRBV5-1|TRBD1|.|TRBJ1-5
TGCGCCAGCAGCTTCACAGGGGGGGATCAGCCCCAGCATTTT
CASSFTGGDQPQHF
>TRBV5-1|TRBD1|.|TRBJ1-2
TGCGCCAGCAGCAGCTCAGTCGGGACAGCAAATAACTATGGCTACACCTTC
CASSSSVGTANNYGYTF
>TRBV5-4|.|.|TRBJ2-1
TGTGCCAGCACTAAGGGGGCGGGAAATGAGCAGTTCTTC
CASTKGAGNEQFF
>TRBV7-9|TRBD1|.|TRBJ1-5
TGTGCCAGCAGCTCCCAGGGGGCCCAGCCCCAGCATTTT
CASSSQGAQPQHF
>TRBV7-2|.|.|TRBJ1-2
TGTGCCAGCAGCTTAGGGCCGGGCTACACCTTC
CASSLGPGYTF
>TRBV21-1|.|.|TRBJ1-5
TGTGCCAGCAGTAGCGTAAATCAGCCCCAGCATTTT
CASSSVNQPQHF
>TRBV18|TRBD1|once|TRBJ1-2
TGTGCCAGCTCTCTCATACAGGGGACAACCCGAAATGGCTACACCTTC
CASSLIQGTTRNGYTF
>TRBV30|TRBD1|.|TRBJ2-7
TGTGCGTACGGACAGGGAGGTTCTTTCGAGCAGTACTTC
CAYGQGGSFEQYF
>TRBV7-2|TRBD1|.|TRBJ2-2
TGTGCCAGCAGCGTAGGGACAGGGAACACCGGGGAGCTGTTTTTT
CASSVGTGNTGELFF
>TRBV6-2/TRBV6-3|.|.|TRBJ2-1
TGTGCCAGCAGTAACGGGGTCCTCATTCGCAATGAGCAGTTCTTC
CASSNGVLIRNEQFF
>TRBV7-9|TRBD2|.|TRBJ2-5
TGTGCCAGCAGCTGGGCCCCCGGGACTAGCGGGGGAACACAAGAGACCCAGTACTTC
CASSWAPGTSGGTQETQYF
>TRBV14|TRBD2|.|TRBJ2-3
TGTGCCAGCAGCCATCCCCCTGGATCGGGACTAGCGAGGGATACGCAGTATTTT
CASSHPPGSGLARDTQYF
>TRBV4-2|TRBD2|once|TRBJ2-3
TGTGCCAGCAGCCAAGAAGGAGCGGGGGGCGCAGATACGCAGTATTTT
CASSQEGAGGADTQYF
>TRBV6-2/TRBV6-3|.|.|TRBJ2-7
TGTGCCAGCAGTTTTTCAGGGAACTACGAGCAGTACTTC
CASSFSGNYEQYF
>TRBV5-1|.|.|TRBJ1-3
TGCGCCAGCAGCTTGGAAGTCCCCGGCACCATATATTTT
CASSLEVPGTIYF
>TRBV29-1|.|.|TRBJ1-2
TGCAGCGTTGGACATGGGGGCTACACCTTC
CSVGHGGYTF
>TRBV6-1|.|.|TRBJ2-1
TGTGCCAGCAGTGAAGCGTCCCATAATGAGCAGTTCTTC
CASSEASHNEQFF
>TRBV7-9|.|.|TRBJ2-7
TGTGCCAGCAGCTTAGGCAGGGCCCCCTACGAGCAGTACTTC
CASSLGRAPYEQYF
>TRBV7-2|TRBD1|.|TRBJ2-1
TGTGCCAGCAGCTTAGGACAGGGAGATGAGCAGTTCTTC
CASSLGQGDEQFF